This T cell receptor beta chain was retrieved from a study of radiotherapy plus CTLA-4 blockade in lung cancer. Study-wide findings and caveats: Radiotherapy with ipilimumab was followed by blood expansion of tumor-derived clones.

Germline CDR1 and CDR2: SGHNT and YYREEE (reference sequence). The CDR3 length is 14 residues. Trimming took 0 bases from V and 2 from J, leaving 8 bases between them. This clone was observed a few times. The antigen is not known. TCRdb keeps only in-frame clones here, not all; method: immunoSEQ multiplex PCR. This repertoire shows tens of thousands of clones, 83% found once; its top ten account for 0.65% to 1%. Sample: peripheral blood, taken from a patient treated with radiotherapy plus ipilimumab. The TCR comes from a human donor with non-small cell lung cancer who had stable disease on radiotherapy plus ipilimumab. The chain is built from TRBV5-4 and TRBJ1-2; D gene uncertain. DNA for the CDR3: TGTGCCAGCAGCTTGGAACTAGACAACTATGGCTACACCTTC. Residues: CASSLELDNYGYTF. Variable domain in full (rest from reference TRBV5-4 and TRBJ1-2): ETGVTQSPTHLIKTRGQQVTLRCSSQSGHNTVSWYQQALGQGPQFIFQYYREEENGRGNFPPRFSGLQFPNYSSELNVNALELDDSALYLCASSLELDNYGYTFGSGTRLTVV.